This T cell receptor beta chain appears in the sequencing data of a study of control samples from healthy donors and cancer patients. Method: immunoSEQ multiplex PCR; TCRdb's copy keeps in-frame clones and lacks some. This table has about 150,000 clones, 93% appearing once. V lost 7 bases and J lost 2, with 14 bases in between. Germline V gene data show CDR1 as MNHNY and CDR2 as SVGAGI (reference sequence). There are 15 residues in the CDR3. Material for sequencing was blood. This chain connects TRBV6-6 to TRBJ1-4; D unresolved. This receptor was identified in a man aged 18 to 29 in good health. The CDR3 sequence: CASNPFGRTNEKLFF. The CDR3 region has the DNA TGTGCCAGCAATCCTTTCGGCCGTACTAATGAAAAACTGTTTTTT.